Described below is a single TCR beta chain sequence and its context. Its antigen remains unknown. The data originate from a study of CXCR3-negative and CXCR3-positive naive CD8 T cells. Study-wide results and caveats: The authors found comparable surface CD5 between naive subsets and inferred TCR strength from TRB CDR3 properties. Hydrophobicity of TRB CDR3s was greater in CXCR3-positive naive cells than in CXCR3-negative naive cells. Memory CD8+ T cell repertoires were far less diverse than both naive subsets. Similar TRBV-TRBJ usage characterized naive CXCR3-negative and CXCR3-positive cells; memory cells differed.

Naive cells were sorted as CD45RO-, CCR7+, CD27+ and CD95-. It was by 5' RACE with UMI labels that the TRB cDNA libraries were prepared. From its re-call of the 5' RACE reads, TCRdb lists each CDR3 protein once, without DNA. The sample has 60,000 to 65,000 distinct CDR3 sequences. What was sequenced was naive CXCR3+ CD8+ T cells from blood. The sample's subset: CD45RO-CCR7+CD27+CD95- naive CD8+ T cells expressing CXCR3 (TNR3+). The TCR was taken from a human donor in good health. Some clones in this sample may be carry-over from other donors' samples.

The CDR3 reads CASSFLGSPEQFF. The V call is TRBV5-6, the J call TRBJ2-1. The CDR3 covers 13 residues. The V gene's germline CDR1 is SGHDT and CDR2 YYEEEE.